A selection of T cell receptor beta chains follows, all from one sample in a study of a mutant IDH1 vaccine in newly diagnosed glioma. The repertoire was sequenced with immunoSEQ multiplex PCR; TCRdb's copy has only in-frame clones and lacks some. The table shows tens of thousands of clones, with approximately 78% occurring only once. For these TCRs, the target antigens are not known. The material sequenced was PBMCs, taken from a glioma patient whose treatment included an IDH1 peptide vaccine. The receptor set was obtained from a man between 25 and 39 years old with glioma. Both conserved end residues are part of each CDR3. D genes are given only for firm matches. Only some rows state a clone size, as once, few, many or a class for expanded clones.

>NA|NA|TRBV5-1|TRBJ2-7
TGCGCCAGCAGCTCGAGACTAGAAGACTACGAGCAGTACTTC
CASSSRLEDYEQYF
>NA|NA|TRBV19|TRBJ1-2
TGTGCCAGTAGTACCCTAGGGAGGCCGGGGGTAGGCTACACCTTC
CASSTLGRPGVGYTF
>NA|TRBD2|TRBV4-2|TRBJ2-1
TGTGCCAGCAGCCAAACCGGGACTAGCGGCTACAATGAGCAGTTCTTC
CASSQTGTSGYNEQFF
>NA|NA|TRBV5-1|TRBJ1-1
TGCGCCAGCAGCTTCACCGTCCGGGCCCCGAACACTGAAGCTTTCTTT
CASSFTVRAPNTEAFF
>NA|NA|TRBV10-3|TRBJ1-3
TGTGCCATCAGTGGCACCGTCTCTGGAAACACCATATATTTT
CAISGTVSGNTIYF
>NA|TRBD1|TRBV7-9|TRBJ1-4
TGTGCCAGCAGGATTAGCACAGGGGGCGCTTCCGAAAAACTGTTTTTT
CASRISTGGASEKLFF
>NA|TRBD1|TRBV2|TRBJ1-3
TGTGCCAGCAGTAAGACAGGGACTCGGGGAAACACCATATATTTT
CASSKTGTRGNTIYF
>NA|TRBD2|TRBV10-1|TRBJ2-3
TGCGCCAGCAGTTCTAGCGGGGCTAGCACAGATACGCAGTATTTT
CASSSSGASTDTQYF
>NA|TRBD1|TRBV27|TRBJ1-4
TGTGCCAGCAGTTTAGGACCGGGACAGGGGAATGAAAAACTGTTTTTT
CASSLGPGQGNEKLFF
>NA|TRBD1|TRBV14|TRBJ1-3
TGTGCCAGCAGAGAGACAGGGTCGTTTTTCGACACCATATATTTT
CASRETGSFFDTIYF
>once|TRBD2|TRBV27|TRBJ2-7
TGTGCCAGCAGTTCCCAGGGACTAGCTGCCGAGCAGTACTTC
CASSSQGLAAEQYF
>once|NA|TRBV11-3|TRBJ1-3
TGTGCCAGCTCAGAAGGCTCTGGAAACACCATATATTTT
CASSEGSGNTIYF
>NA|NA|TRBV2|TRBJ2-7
TGTGCCAGCAGCCACCCGGGACTGAGCTACGAGCAGTACTTC
CASSHPGLSYEQYF
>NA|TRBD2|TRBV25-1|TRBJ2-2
TGTGCCAGCAATTCAGCGGGAGGCCCCCCCGGGGAGCTGTTTTTT
CASNSAGGPPGELFF
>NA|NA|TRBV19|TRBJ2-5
TGTGCCAGTAGTATAAGGGGCCAAGAGACCCAGTACTTC
CASSIRGQETQYF
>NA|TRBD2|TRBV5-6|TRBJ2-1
TGTGCCAGCAGCTGGGCAACTAGCGATGAGCAGTTCTTC
CASSWATSDEQFF
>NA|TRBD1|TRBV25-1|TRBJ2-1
TGTGCCAGCAGTGAACCGGACAGGGGGCACGATGAGCAGTTCTTC
CASSEPDRGHDEQFF
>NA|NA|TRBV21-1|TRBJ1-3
TGTGCCAGCAGCAAAGGACAGCCGAGAAACACCATATATTTT
CASSKGQPRNTIYF
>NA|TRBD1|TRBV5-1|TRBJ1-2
TGCGCCAGCAGCTTGGGTGGACAGGGGGCGCCCGGCTACACCTTC
CASSLGGQGAPGYTF
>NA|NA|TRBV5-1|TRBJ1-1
TGCGCCAGCAGCCTGTGGGGGAACACTGAAGCTTTCTTT
CASSLWGNTEAFF
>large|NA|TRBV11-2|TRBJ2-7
TGTGCCAGCAGCCCCTATCCCGGGGCGGCCTCCACCTACGAGCAGTACTTC
CASSPYPGAASTYEQYF
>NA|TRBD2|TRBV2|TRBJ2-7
TGTGCCAGCAGTGAATCGCGTAGGCTAGCGGGAGGCTACGAGCAGTACTTC
CASSESRRLAGGYEQYF
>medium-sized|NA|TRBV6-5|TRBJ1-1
TGTGCCAGCAGGCCCGGGACACTGGTAGACACTGAAGCTTTCTTT
CASRPGTLVDTEAFF
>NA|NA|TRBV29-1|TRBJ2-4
TGCAGCGCCAGACAGGACATTCAGTACTTC
CSARQDIQYF
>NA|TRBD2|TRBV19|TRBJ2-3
TGTGCCAGTAGTACTTTCGGGACTACTAGCACAGATACGCAGTATTTT
CASSTFGTTSTDTQYF
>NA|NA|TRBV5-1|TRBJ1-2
TGCGCCAGCAGCTGGGCCACTAACTATGGCTACACCTTC
CASSWATNYGYTF
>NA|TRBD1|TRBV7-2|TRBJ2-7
TGTGCCAGCAGCTACCGGGACAGGGGGTACGAGCAGTACTTC
CASSYRDRGYEQYF
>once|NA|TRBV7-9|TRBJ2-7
TGTGCCAGCAGCCCACCGGGTAGTGAGCAGTACTTC
CASSPPGSEQYF
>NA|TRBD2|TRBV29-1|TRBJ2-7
TGCAGCGTCCGCCGGGGTAGCGGGAGTTCCTACGAGCAGTACTTC
CSVRRGSGSSYEQYF
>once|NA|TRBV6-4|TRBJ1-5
TGTGCCAGCAGTGACTCGCACAGGGAGGGCCAGCCCCAGCATTTT
CASSDSHREGQPQHF
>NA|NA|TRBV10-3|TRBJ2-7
TGTGCCATCAGTGAGTCAACAGGAGGTGTCTACGAGCAGTACTTC
CAISESTGGVYEQYF
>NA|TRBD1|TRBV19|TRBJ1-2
TGTGCCAGTAGTATAGCCGGGACAGGGGTCAGTGGCTACACCTTC
CASSIAGTGVSGYTF
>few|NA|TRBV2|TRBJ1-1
TGTGCCAGCAGTCTGGGGAGTGGAACTGAAGCTTTCTTT
CASSLGSGTEAFF
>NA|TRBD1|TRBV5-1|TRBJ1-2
TGCGCCAGCAGCTTGGAATTGGGTGGACAGGGAAGTGGCTACACCTTC
CASSLELGGQGSGYTF
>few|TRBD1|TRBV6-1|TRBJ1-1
TGTGCCAGCAGTGAAAACCCGGGACAGCCGAACACTGAAGCTTTCTTT
CASSENPGQPNTEAFF
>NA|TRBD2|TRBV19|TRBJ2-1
TGTGCCAGTAGTACCCCAGCGGGAGGTCTTCGATTAATCTACAATGAGCAGTTCTTC
CASSTPAGGLRLIYNEQFF
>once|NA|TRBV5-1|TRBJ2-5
TGCGCCAGCAGCTTGGGCCAACGACAGGTCCAAGAGACCCAGTACTTC
CASSLGQRQVQETQYF
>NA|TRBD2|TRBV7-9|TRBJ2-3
TGTGCCAGCAGCTTACTAGCGGGAATGACAGATACGCAGTATTTT
CASSLLAGMTDTQYF
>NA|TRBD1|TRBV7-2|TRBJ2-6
TGTGCCAGCAGCCCGCGGCCGGGACAGACCTCTGGGGCCAACGTCCTGACTTTC
CASSPRPGQTSGANVLTF
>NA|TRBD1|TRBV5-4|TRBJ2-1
TGTGCCAGAAGTACAGGGGAAGGCAATGAGCAGTTCTTC
CARSTGEGNEQFF
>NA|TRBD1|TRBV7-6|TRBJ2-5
TGTGCCAGCAGCTCAGGGGGCGGAGAGACCCAGTACTTC
CASSSGGGETQYF
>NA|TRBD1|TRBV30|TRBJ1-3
TGTGCCTGGAGTGCCTACAGGGGAAGCTCTGGAAACACCATATATTTT
CAWSAYRGSSGNTIYF
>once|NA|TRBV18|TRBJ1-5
TGTGCCAGCTCACGCCGGGAGGGATTTAATCAGCCCCAGCATTTT
CASSRREGFNQPQHF
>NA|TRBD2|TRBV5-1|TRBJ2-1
TGCGCCAGCAGCTTGTCTACAGCGGGGGGAAATGAGCAGTTCTTC
CASSLSTAGGNEQFF
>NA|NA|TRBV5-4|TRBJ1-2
TGTGCCAGCAAGGCGCCAGGCCCCTATGGCTACACCTTC
CASKAPGPYGYTF
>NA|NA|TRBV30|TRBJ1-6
TGTGCCTGGAGTGGGGCTGGGGATTCACCCCTCCACTTT
CAWSGAGDSPLHF
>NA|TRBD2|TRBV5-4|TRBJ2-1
TGTGCCAGCAGCTTTTCTAGCGGGAATAGTTTTAGCGAGCAGTTCTTC
CASSFSSGNSFSEQFF